This T cell receptor (beta chain) was retrieved from a study of regulatory T cells in long-lasting Graves disease. Study conclusions and caveats: Rather than thyroid tissue, only peripheral blood underwent study. Favored usage of TRBV28, TRBJ1-2 and TRBJ2-5 was recorded in persistent disease.

This clonotype was seen at least ten times. Its antigen is not known. Germline-derived CDR1 and CDR2 are MNHEY and SVGEGT. V lost 5 bases and J lost 0, with 13 bases in between. This CDR3 contains 16 residues. iRepertoire HTBI primers and Arm-PCR of CDR3 regions built TCR beta libraries. MiXCR, run by TCRdb on the multiplex PCR reads, gives a single entry per CDR3 protein. This sample has around 420,000 distinct CDR3 sequences, with 15% found just once. Time point denoted: newly diagnosed GD, antithyroid drugs for less than 3 months. Making the TCR library involved RNA that had been extracted from PBMCs. The sample was also reused in another study, on T cells in Graves' hyperthyroidism and ophthalmopathy. That paper adds: Subjects aged 18 to 65 presented with newly diagnosed hyperthyroidism of less than 2 months' duration. Together with thyroid ultrasound, orbital computed tomography, serum thyroxine and TRAb, clinical symptoms were used for diagnoses.

The V gene is TRBV6-2 or TRBV6-3, the J gene TRBJ2-2; D might be TRBD1 or TRBD2, each matching 6 bases. The clonotype originates from a woman between 35 and 50 years old with Graves disease. This material consisted of peripheral blood mononuclear cells (PBMCs), taken at new diagnosis, from a patient treated with antithyroid drugs. Written as DNA, the CDR3 is TGTGCCAGCAGTGAAGGGGGGACGTCGAACACCGGGGAGCTGTTTTTT. Translating gives CASSEGGTSNTGELFF.